These 32 T cell receptor beta chains came from one sample sequenced in a study of early T cells in non-severe SARS-CoV-2 infection. TCRdb fed the 5' RACE reads into MiXCR, producing one record per CDR3 protein. The profile shows about 80,000 distinct CDR3 sequences, 4.5% to 6% of them singletons. The sample consisted of whole blood, taken at baseline. These receptors were obtained from an adult who was a healthcare worker with PCR-confirmed SARS-CoV-2 infection or an uninfected control (not recorded which).

This clonotype came up many times. The V gene is TRBV4-1, the J gene TRBJ1-1; weak D call: TRBD1 (5 bases). V was pared by 3 bases and J by 4 bases, with 12 bases between. Germline assignment: CDR1 MGHRA and CDR2 YSYEKL. This CDR3 is 14 amino acids long. Here the CDR3 reads CASSQGRASTEAFF. The DNA for the CDR3 is TGCGCCAGCAGCCAGGGCAGGGCGAGCACTGAAGCTTTCTTT.

This clonotype was counted at least ten times. This rearrangement joins TRBV4-2 to TRBJ2-7; TRBD2 agrees at 9 bases. Germline loops: CDR1 LGHNA, CDR2 YNFKEQ. The CDR3 totals 19 residues. With V trimmed by 0 bases and J by 3 bases, 15 bases remained unmatched. CDR3 DNA: TGTGCCAGCAGCCAAGAGGTCGTGGCGGGAGGGATGCCAGACTACGAGCAGTACTTC. Encoded protein: CASSQEVVAGGMPDYEQYF.

This clonotype was picked up many times. One end of the junction does not line up with germline, which may come from a read error. This chain uses TRBV29-1 with TRBJ2-1; weak D call: TRBD1 (5 bases). The CDR3 runs 13 residues. In germline, CDR1 is SQVTM, CDR2 ANQGSEA. The CDR3 DNA sequence: TGCAGCGAGAAGGCAGGGTCCTCCAATGAGCAGTTCTTC. Protein sequence: CSEKAGSSNEQFF.

This clonotype occurred many times. The J gene is TRBJ1-2, the V gene TRBV5-1; D call uncertain. Germline CDR1 is SGHRS and CDR2 is YFSETQ. The CDR3 totals 16 residues. The V and J ends lost 6 bases and 6 bases respectively, with 24 bases between them. CDR3 sequence reads: CASTSLVSGSGDGYTF. For the CDR3, the DNA is TGCGCCAGCACATCCTTGGTCTCCGGGAGCGGGGATGGCTACACCTTC.

This clonotype occurred many times. The chain carries TRBV13 and TRBJ2-2; D is possibly TRBD1 (5 bases). Trimming took off 5 bases at V and 6 bases at J, with 16 bases between the two ends. This CDR3 is 15 amino acids long. CDR1 is PRHDT, CDR2 FYEKMQ, per germline (reference sequence). For the CDR3, the DNA is TGTGCCAGCAGCCCAGGGTTAAATTTAGCCGGGGAGCTGTTTTTT. Translated: CASSPGLNLAGELFF.

V is TRBV27 and J is TRBJ2-7; no definite D call. The germline CDR1 and CDR2 sequences are MNHEY and SMNVEV (reference sequence). V was cut by 4 bases and J by 4 bases, with 8 bases left in between. This CDR3 contains 12 residues. The CDR3 DNA is TGTGCCAGCAGTTCCTCATTTTACGAGCAGTACTTC. Translated, it gives CASSSSFYEQYF.

In this sample, this clonotype turned up many times. The chain couples TRBV30 to TRBJ1-4; no definite D call. Trimming left V 1 base short and J 2 bases short, with 8 bases between. Germline V CDR1 and CDR2: GTSNPN, SVGIG (reference sequence). The CDR3 spans 14 residues. CDR3 in DNA: TGTGCCTGGAGTGATGCTGGGACTAATGAAAAACTGTTTTTT. Amino acids: CAWSDAGTNEKLFF.

This clonotype was seen at least ten times. The rearrangement links TRBV21-1 to TRBJ2-1; the DNA was not compared with TRBD2, the D call given in the table. TRBV21-1 is described as a pseudogene. The CDR3 totals 16 residues. The CDR3 DNA reads TGTGCCAGCAGCTATCGGGGCGGGAGACCCTACAATGAGCAGTTCTTC. This encodes CASSYRGGRPYNEQFF.

In its sample, this clonotype was seen many times. CDR3 loop: CASSQGHANTEAFF. DNA of the CDR3: TGTGCCAGCAGCCAAGGACATGCGAACACTGAAGCTTTCTTT. The J gene is TRBJ1-1, the V gene TRBV3-1; D not certain. This CDR3 spans 14 amino acids. V dropped 1 base and J dropped 1 base, with 7 bases sitting between them. The germline gives CDR1 LGHDT, CDR2 YNNKEL (reference sequence).

This clonotype was observed many times. It is unclear where the CDR3 begins or ends on the DNA, so no DNA is shown, and the CDR3 is as TCRdb lists it. The chain combines TRBV21-1 with TRBJ2-3; the DNA was not used to check the table's D call, TRBD1. TRBV21-1 is listed as a pseudogene. The CDR3 has 18 residues if both end residues are counted. CDR3 sequence: CAIPVGQGSRPPTDTQYF.

This clonotype showed up many times. V and J are TRBV6-2 or TRBV6-3 and TRBJ2-7; D gene unclear. CDR1 and CDR2 from the germline V gene are MNHEY and SVGEGT. The CDR3 totals 12 residues. Trimming left V 6 bases short and J 7 bases short, with 13 bases between. CDR3 DNA: TGTGCCAGCAGCATCGCCCGTCTTGAGCAGTACTTC. This encodes CASSIARLEQYF.

This clonotype was found many times. J is TRBJ1-5 and V is TRBV2, with 10 positions matching TRBD1. The V segment lost 10 bases and the J segment 0 bases; nucleotides outside the gene matches: 9. This CDR3 comprises 16 residues. CDR1 and CDR2 (germline): SNHLY, FYNNEI. CDR3 region: CATTAGDRGSNQPQHF. CDR3 bases: TGTGCCACCACGGCGGGGGACAGGGGTAGCAATCAGCCCCAGCATTTT.

This clonotype was seen repeatedly, ten times or more. The chain has TRBV18 and TRBJ2-7; possibly TRBD2 for D (5 bases). CDR3 size: 14 residues. Germline CDR1 and CDR2: KGHSH and LQKENI. The V gene lost 1 base and the J gene lost 3 bases, with 10 bases spanning the gap. CDR3 DNA sequence: TGTGCCAGCTCACCACTTGCGGACTTCTACGAGCAGTACTTC. Amino acids: CASSPLADFYEQYF.

Ten or more counts support this clonotype. The chain uses TRBV7-2 and TRBJ2-2, with TRBD2 identical over 12 bases. The CDR3 covers 16 residues. CDR1 is SGHTA and CDR2 is FQGNSA in the germline V gene. With V trimmed by 2 bases and J by 7 bases, 5 bases remained unmatched. In DNA, the CDR3 is TGTGCCAGCAGCTTACGACTAGCGGGAGCGGGCGGGGAGCTGTTTTTT. Its translation: CASSLRLAGAGGELFF.

At least ten counts were recorded for this clonotype. V is TRBV20-1 and J is TRBJ2-7; 7 positions match TRBD2. With V trimmed by 0 bases and J by 2 bases, 4 bases remained unmatched. Germline CDR1 reads DFQATT; CDR2 reads SNEGSKA (reference sequence). This CDR3 contains 14 residues. The CDR3 bases are TGCAGTGCTAGAGATAAGGCGGGAGCCTACGAGCAGTACTTC. Translating gives CSARDKAGAYEQYF.

In its sample, this clonotype was seen a few times. The rearrangement uses TRBV11-3 and TRBJ2-1, with TRBD2 as a possible D gene (6 bases). This CDR3 contains 15 residues. CDR1 and CDR2 (germline): SGHNT, YENEEA. V was shortened by 8 bases and J by 0 bases, with 14 bases between the two germline ends. This CDR3 is CASGSGVSSYNEQFF. CDR3 nucleotides: TGTGCCAGCGGTTCGGGGGTCAGCTCCTACAATGAGCAGTTCTTC.

V gene TRBV4-1 combines with J gene TRBJ2-2; 7 nucleotides align to TRBD1. Germline values: CDR1 MGHRA, CDR2 YSYEKL. This CDR3 is 15 amino acids long. Trimming cost V 0 bases and J 6 bases; bases outside gene matches: 4. This CDR3 is CASSQDRGPAGELFF. CDR3 sequence (DNA): TGCGCCAGCAGCCAAGATAGGGGGCCGGCCGGGGAGCTGTTTTTT.

The chain joins TRBV7-2 to TRBJ2-3; D is unclear. Trimming took 5 bases from V and 6 from J, leaving 6 bases between them. The CDR3 extends over 11 amino acids. Germline V CDR1 and CDR2: SGHTA, FQGNSA. CDR3 sequence reads: CASSPKDTQYF. The CDR3 bases are TGTGCCAGCAGCCCCAAGGATACGCAGTATTTT.

The chain carries TRBV10-1 and TRBJ2-1; a possible D gene is TRBD2 (6 bases). CDR3 length equals 14 residues. The germline V gene has CDR1 WNHNN and CDR2 SYGVQD (reference sequence). Trimming took off 6 bases at V and 2 bases at J, with 11 bases between the two ends. The CDR3 coding sequence is TGCGCCAGCAGAGCGGGTGGGCCCTACAATGAGCAGTTCTTC. This encodes CASRAGGPYNEQFF.

This clonotype has a count of ten or more. In nucleotides, the CDR3 is TGTGCCAGCAGTGATTTCAGGGGCTCTGGAAACACCATATATTTT. Translating gives CASSDFRGSGNTIYF. This chain links TRBV6-1 with TRBJ1-3, with a tentative D call TRBD1 (6 bases). Germline-derived CDR1 and CDR2 are MNHNS and SASEGT. The CDR3 has 15 amino acids. V dropped 3 bases and J dropped 0 bases, with 9 bases sitting between them.

This clonotype was seen at least ten times. This sequence joins TRBV5-4 and TRBJ2-1, with D unclear. This CDR3 comprises 12 residues. The germline V and J ends were trimmed by 0 bases and 9 bases, with 7 bases remaining between them. Germline V gene lookup returns CDR1 SGHNT and CDR2 YYREEE (reference sequence). Here the CDR3 DNA reads TGTGCCAGCAGCTTGGATGCATCTGAGCAGTTCTTC. Its protein is CASSLDASEQFF. Full variable domain (remainder filled in from reference TRBV5-4 and TRBJ2-1): ETGVTQSPTHLIKTRGQQVTLRCSSQSGHNTVSWYQQALGQGPQFIFQYYREEENGRGNFPPRFSGLQFPNYSSELNVNALELDDSALYLCASSLDASEQFFGPGTRLTVL.

This clonotype came up many times. The CDR3 here is CASSPRTGGGETQYF. The CDR3, as DNA: TGTGCCAGCAGCCCACGGACAGGGGGCGGCGAGACCCAGTACTTC. This chain connects TRBV7-6 to TRBJ2-5; 11 bases line up with TRBD1. Germline-derived CDR1 and CDR2 are SGHVS and FNYEAQ. The CDR3 length is 15 residues. The V gene end was trimmed by 5 bases and the J gene end by 5 bases; junction bases not matched to a gene: 7.

This clonotype was picked up many times. V is TRBV20-1 and J is TRBJ1-1, with 12 bases that match TRBD1. Germline-derived CDR1 and CDR2 are DFQATT and SNEGSKA (reference sequence). This CDR3 has 13 residues. Germline trimming cut 6 bases from V and 4 bases from J; bases unmatched to any gene: 3. The CDR3 region is CSARDRGLTEAFF. In DNA, the CDR3 is TGCAGTGCAAGGGACAGGGGGCTCACTGAAGCTTTCTTT.

This clonotype was recorded a few times. The chain uses TRBV11-2 and TRBJ2-1, with 7 nucleotides matching TRBD2. The germline V gene encodes CDR1 SGHAT and CDR2 FQNNGV. V shed 5 bases, J shed 4 bases, and the junction held 11 bases outside the gene matches. There are 16 residues in the CDR3. The CDR3 coding sequence is TGTGCCAGCAGCGCGCGACGGGGTAGCGGGTACAATGAGCAGTTCTTC. This translates into CASSARRGSGYNEQFF.

This clonotype was recorded a few times. Here the CDR3 reads CASSLGGAKNEQFF. The CDR3 DNA sequence: TGTGCCAGCAGTTTGGGGGGGGCGAAGAATGAGCAGTTCTTC. The J gene is TRBJ2-1, the V gene TRBV28, with a weak D call TRBD2 (7 bases). V lost 3 bases and J 7 bases, leaving 13 bases between the germline ends. This CDR3 is 14 amino acids long. The germline CDR1 and CDR2 sequences are MDHEN and SYDVKM.

This clonotype was counted many times. The rearrangement uses TRBV29-1 and TRBJ1-5, with TRBD1 identical over 9 bases. Germline V gene sequence: CDR1 SQVTM, CDR2 ANQGSEA. The CDR3 totals 14 residues. The V segment lost 6 bases and the J segment 0 bases; nucleotides outside the gene matches: 3. CDR3 DNA sequence: TGCAGCGTGACAGGGGGAGGTAGCAATCAGCCCCAGCATTTT. It specifies CSVTGGGSNQPQHF. Filled out from reference TRBV29-1 and TRBJ1-5, the complete variable domain reads SAVISQKPSRDICQRGTSLTIQCQVDSQVTMMFWYRQQPGQSLTLIATANQGSEATYESGFVIDKFPISRPNLTFSTLTVSNMSPEDSSIYLCSVTGGGSNQPQHFGDGTRLSIL.

There are many counts of this clonotype. The rearrangement joins TRBV18 to TRBJ2-3; D gene unclear. The germline V gene encodes CDR1 KGHSH and CDR2 LQKENI. The CDR3 has 16 amino acids. Trimming took off 0 bases at V and 0 bases at J, with 10 bases between the two ends. CDR3 DNA: TGTGCCAGCTCACCACCTCAATCTAGAAGCACAGATACGCAGTATTTT. As protein: CASSPPQSRSTDTQYF.

Concerning this clonotype itself: An end of the junction does not agree with germline; a read error may underlie this. The J gene is TRBJ2-7, the V gene TRBV18; no firm D call. Germline CDR1 is KGHSH and CDR2 is LQKENI. CDR3 length: 12 amino acids. In DNA form, the CDR3 reads TGTGTCAGCTCACCAGTAAATGACGAGCAGTACTTC. Amino acids: CVSSPVNDEQYF.

This clonotype was counted only a few times. This chain links TRBV7-8 with TRBJ2-7; a weak D match, TRBD2 (6 bases). V was clipped by 0 bases and J by 6 bases, with 27 bases between them. CDR1 SGHVS and CDR2 FQNEAQ come from the germline V gene. The CDR3 has 19 amino acids. CDR3 DNA: TGTGCCAGCAGCTTAGCGGTGACCTCACTCGGGAGCAGAATCCGCGAGCAGTACTTC. The encoded protein is CASSLAVTSLGSRIREQYF. Using reference TRBV7-8 and TRBJ2-7 for the parts outside the CDR3, the full variable domain is GAGVSQSPRYKVAKRGQDVALRCDPISGHVSLFWYQQALGQGPEFLTYFQNEAQLDKSGLPSDRFFAERPEGSVSTLKIQRTQQEDSAVYLCASSLAVTSLGSRIREQYFGPGTRLTVT.

The V call is TRBV10-1, the J call TRBJ2-1; D gene uncertain. The V gene's germline CDR1 is WNHNN and CDR2 SYGVQD (reference sequence). The CDR3 extends over 16 amino acids. V lost 2 bases, J lost 7 bases, and 18 bases lay in between. CDR3 loop: CASSEDGVAKRNEQFF. The CDR3 coding sequence is TGCGCCAGCAGTGAGGATGGAGTGGCTAAACGAAATGAGCAGTTCTTC.

This clonotype was recorded many times. The chain combines TRBV6-6 with TRBJ1-1, with 11 bases identical to TRBD1. The CDR3 runs to 16 residues. V gave up 8 bases and J gave up 4 bases; unmatched junction bases: 12. Germline CDR1 is MNHNY and CDR2 is SVGAGI (reference sequence). CDR3 sequence (DNA): TGTGCCAGCCCTACGGGGACAGGGGGTGAGGCCACTGAAGCTTTCTTT. It specifies CASPTGTGGEATEAFF.

The rearrangement uses TRBV6-5 and TRBJ1-1, with D hard to call. There are 14 residues in the CDR3. Trimming took off 6 bases at V and 6 bases at J, with 17 bases between the two ends. CDR1 is MNHEY and CDR2 is SVGAGI in the germline V gene. The CDR3 loop is CASRRLLGESEAFF. The CDR3 coding sequence is TGTGCCAGCAGGAGGCTCCTCGGGGAGTCTGAAGCTTTCTTT.